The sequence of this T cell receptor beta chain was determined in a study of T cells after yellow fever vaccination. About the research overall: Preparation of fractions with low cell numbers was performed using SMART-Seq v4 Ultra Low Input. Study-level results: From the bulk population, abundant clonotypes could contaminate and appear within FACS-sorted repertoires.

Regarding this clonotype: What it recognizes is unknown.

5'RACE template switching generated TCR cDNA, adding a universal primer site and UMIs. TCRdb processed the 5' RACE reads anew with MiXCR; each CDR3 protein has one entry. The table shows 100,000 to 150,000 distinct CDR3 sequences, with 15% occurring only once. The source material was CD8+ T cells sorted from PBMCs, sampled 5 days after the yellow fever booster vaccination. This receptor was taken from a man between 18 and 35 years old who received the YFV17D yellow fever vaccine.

DNA for the CDR3: TGTGCCAGCAGTTTAGCCCTAGCGGGGGACGAGCAGTACTTC. Its protein is CASSLALAGDEQYF. The genes are TRBV12-3 or TRBV12-4 and TRBJ2-7, with 10 nucleotides matching TRBD2. This CDR3 has 14 amino acids. V dropped 0 bases and J dropped 5; count of bases not matched to a gene: 1.